This T cell receptor (beta chain) was identified during a study of cytomegalovirus exposure and HLA in healthy donors. Broader study findings: An analysis that came later showed most CMV-associated TCR beta chains appearing HLA-restricted. In vitro assays verified that a few CMV-associated chains recognized CMV antigens specifically.

On this clone itself: Its antigen remains unknown.

The CDR3 is made up of 15 amino acids. Germline values: CDR1 SGHNT, CDR2 YYREEE (reference sequence). V trimming: 0 bases; J trimming: 6 bases; junction bases outside the gene matches: 4. A multiplex PCR was run with 60 Vbeta primers and 13 Jbeta primers. The data were produced by immunoSEQ multiplex PCR, yet TCRdb's version contains in-frame clones alone and is incomplete. The sample contains roughly 110,000 clones, 60% to 75% of which appear only once. This chain joins TRBV5-4 and TRBJ2-7; 12 bases align to TRBD1. The receptor's source is a man aged 25 to 40 in good health and CMV-seronegative. Sequencing input: PBMCs. This chain's CDR3 is CASSLGGQGAREQYF. DNA of the CDR3: TGTGCCAGCAGCTTGGGGGGACAGGGGGCTCGCGAGCAGTACTTC.